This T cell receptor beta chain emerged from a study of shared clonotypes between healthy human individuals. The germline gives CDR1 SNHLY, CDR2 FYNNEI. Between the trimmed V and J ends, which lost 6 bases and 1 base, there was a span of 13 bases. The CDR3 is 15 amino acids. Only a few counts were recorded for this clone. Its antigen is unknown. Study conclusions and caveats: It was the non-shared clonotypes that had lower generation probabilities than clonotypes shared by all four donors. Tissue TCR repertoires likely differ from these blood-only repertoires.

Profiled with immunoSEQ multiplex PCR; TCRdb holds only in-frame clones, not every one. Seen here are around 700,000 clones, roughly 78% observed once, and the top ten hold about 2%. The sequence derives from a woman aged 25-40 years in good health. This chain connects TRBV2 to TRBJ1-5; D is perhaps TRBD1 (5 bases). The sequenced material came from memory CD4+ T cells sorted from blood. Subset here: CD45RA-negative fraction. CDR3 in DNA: TGTGCCAGCAGGTTGGGGACGTGGAGCAATCAGCCCCAGCATTTT. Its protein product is CASRLGTWSNQPQHF.